Below, 32 T cell receptor beta chains from the same sample are listed, as sequenced in a study of blood T cells in healthy people across ages. The authors ran a second PCR of roughly 6 to 11 cycles using a sample-barcoded 5' primer and a J-beta primer mix. Each CDR3 protein is one row after TCRdb ran MiXCR on the 5' RACE reads. The sample consists of roughly 1.9 million distinct CDR3 sequences, 30% to 40% of them appearing once. The sequenced material came from blood. The source is a human donor in good health.

This chain joins TRBV28 and TRBJ1-2; 7 bases agree with TRBD1. There are 15 residues in the CDR3. Germline V gene lookup returns CDR1 MDHEN and CDR2 SYDVKM. V lost 5 bases and J lost 5; bases outside the gene matches: 11. CDR3 bases: TGTGCCAGCAGTCCGGGTTTGGCAGGGGGTTATGGCTACACCTTC. Translation gives CASSPGLAGGYGYTF.

This clonotype was counted a few times. The chain is built from TRBV6-6 and TRBJ1-5; 9 nucleotides match TRBD1. Germline V gene data show CDR1 as MNHNY and CDR2 as SVGAGI (reference sequence). CDR3 length equals 13 residues. Germline trimming cut 10 bases from V and 6 bases from J; bases unmatched to any gene: 7. The CDR3 bases are TGTGCCATCAGGGACAGGGATTCTCAGCCCCAGCATTTT. This encodes CAIRDRDSQPQHF.

CDR3 DNA: TGCAGTGCTAGAGATAAGGGAACGTGGGGCATCGAAAAACTGTTTTTT. It specifies CSARDKGTWGIEKLFF. The V and J genes are TRBV20-1 and TRBJ1-4; D might be TRBD1 (5 bases). The V gene lost 0 bases and the J gene lost 8 bases, with 19 bases spanning the gap. Germline loops: CDR1 DFQATT, CDR2 SNEGSKA (reference sequence). The CDR3 is 16 residues long.

This clonotype appeared many times. The V and J genes are TRBV2 and TRBJ1-1; no definite D call. V was pared by 6 bases and J by 0 bases, with 8 bases between. Germline values: CDR1 SNHLY, CDR2 FYNNEI. The CDR3 has 13 residues. The CDR3 DNA reads TGTGCCAGCAGCGCCGGGTTGAACACTGAAGCTTTCTTT. Its protein product is CASSAGLNTEAFF. The variable domain in full, with the rest retrieved from reference TRBV2 and TRBJ1-1, is EPEVTQTPSHQVTQMGQEVILRCVPISNHLYFYWYRQILGQKVEFLVSFYNNEISEKSEIFDDQFSVERPDGSNFTLKIRSTKLEDSAMYFCASSAGLNTEAFFGQGTRLTVV.

The chain is built from TRBV27 and TRBJ2-3; D unclear. The V end was cut by 3 bases, the J end by 2 bases, with 18 bases between. Germline V gene lookup returns CDR1 MNHEY and CDR2 SMNVEV (reference sequence). The CDR3 consists of 17 residues. This CDR3 is CASSLMDQPHITDTQYF. CDR3 nucleotides: TGTGCCAGCAGTTTGATGGACCAACCTCATATCACAGATACGCAGTATTTT.

DNA of the CDR3: TGTGCCAGCTCACCACCTCGTTTGGGCGGTGACTATGGCTACACCTTC. It is translated as CASSPPRLGGDYGYTF. The chain links TRBV18 to TRBJ1-2; D uncertain. Germline assignment: CDR1 KGHSH and CDR2 LQKENI. The CDR3 consists of 16 residues. Trimming took 0 bases from V and 3 from J, leaving 14 bases between them.

This chain connects TRBV19 to TRBJ2-3; 10 bases are a match to TRBD1. CDR3 size: 15 residues. Germline V gives CDR1 LNHDA, CDR2 SQIVND (reference sequence). After removal of 5 bases from V and 3 bases from J, the junction contained 5 bases not matched to a gene. Written as DNA, the CDR3 is TGTGCCAGTAGTTGGGGGACAGGGGAAACAGATACGCAGTATTTT. This translates into CASSWGTGETDTQYF.

The chain joins TRBV20-1 to TRBJ1-5; 11 nucleotides agree with TRBD1. Germline V gene sequence: CDR1 DFQATT, CDR2 SNEGSKA (reference sequence). The CDR3 spans 17 residues. The V and J ends lost 2 bases and 3 bases, in that order; junction bases with no gene match: 9. The CDR3 reads CSARIPGTGGYNQPQHF. The CDR3 DNA reads as TGCAGTGCTAGAATCCCCGGGACAGGGGGTTACAATCAGCCCCAGCATTTT.

This clonotype was observed a few times. This chain connects TRBV20-1 to TRBJ2-1; D remains unclear. The V end lost 1 base, the J end lost 5 bases, and 9 bases lay between the germline ends. The CDR3 is made up of 13 amino acids. The germline CDR1 and CDR2 sequences are DFQATT and SNEGSKA (reference sequence). The CDR3 reads CSARVPGDNEQFF. DNA for the CDR3: TGCAGTGCTAGAGTACCTGGGGACAATGAGCAGTTCTTC.

This clonotype was seen only a few times. The chain links TRBV20-1 to TRBJ2-3; a weak D match, TRBD1 (5 bases). CDR3 length: 16 amino acids. Trimming took 1 base from V and 3 from J, leaving 17 bases between them. Germline CDR1 DFQATT, CDR2 SNEGSKA (reference sequence). The CDR3 nucleotides read TGCAGTGCTAGAGTTGGGGCTTTTTATGATACAGATACGCAGTATTTT. This sequence encodes CSARVGAFYDTDTQYF.

The V gene is TRBV7-3, the J gene TRBJ2-3; D unresolved. The CDR3 is made up of 13 amino acids. The V end was cut by 3 bases, the J end by 6 bases, with 10 bases between. Germline-derived CDR1 and CDR2 are SGHTA and FQGTGA. The CDR3, as DNA: TGTGCCAGCAGCTTGGAGCAAAGGGATACGCAGTATTTT. It specifies CASSLEQRDTQYF.

The rearrangement uses TRBV10-3 and TRBJ2-6, with 8 bases identical to TRBD1. The ends lost 0 bases at V and 0 bases at J; junction bases unmatched: 1. Germline CDR1 and CDR2: ENHRY and SYGVKD. There are 17 residues in the CDR3. The CDR3 DNA reads as TGTGCCATCAGTGAGTCTACAGGGGGCTCTGGGGCCAACGTCCTGACTTTC. Protein: CAISESTGGSGANVLTF.

This clonotype was found a few times. The genes are TRBV5-1 and TRBJ2-5; D is unclear. The CDR3 is 15 amino acids. The germline CDR1 and CDR2 sequences are SGHRS and YFSETQ. V dropped 0 bases and J dropped 1 base, with 10 bases sitting between them. The CDR3 here is CASSLAGRSQETQYF. CDR3 in DNA: TGCGCCAGCAGCTTGGCAGGAAGAAGCCAAGAGACCCAGTACTTC.

V gene TRBV12-3 or TRBV12-4 combines with J gene TRBJ1-2; a possible D gene is TRBD1 (5 bases). V was clipped by 7 bases and J by 4 bases, with 16 bases between them. This CDR3 region has 14 residues. The CDR3 bases are TGTGCCAGCATCCTTTGGGGGGAGCCCTATGGCTACACCTTC. Translation: CASILWGEPYGYTF.

The chain joins TRBV7-2 to TRBJ2-5; D might be TRBD2 (6 bases). Germline V gene sequence: CDR1 SGHTA, CDR2 FQGNSA. The CDR3 is 16 amino acids. The V and J ends lost 5 bases and 1 base respectively, with 17 bases between them. In DNA, the CDR3 is TGTGCCAGCAGCCTTGAGCGGGTGCCGAGCCAAGAGACCCAGTACTTC. Its protein is CASSLERVPSQETQYF.

This chain joins TRBV5-1 and TRBJ2-5; D might be TRBD1 or TRBD2, each matching 5 bases. Trimming cost V 0 bases and J 5 bases, with 20 bases left between them. The CDR3 sequence is 17 residues long. The germline gives CDR1 SGHRS, CDR2 YFSETQ. CDR3 residues: CASSLATGQGIKETQYF. CDR3 nucleotides: TGCGCCAGCAGCTTGGCCACGGGGCAGGGAATTAAGGAGACCCAGTACTTC.

This clonotype was counted only a few times. One junction end does not reproduce the germline sequence, and a read error may be involved. This sequence joins TRBV13 and TRBJ1-6; D unresolved. CDR1 is PRHDT and CDR2 is FYEKMQ in the germline V gene (reference sequence). The CDR3 consists of 15 residues. CDR3 sequence (DNA): TGTGCCGGCAGCTTAGGTGGGGTTTGGAATTCACCCCTCCACTTT. Translated, it gives CAGSLGGVWNSPLHF.

The V call is TRBV9, the J call TRBJ2-1; the D call may be TRBD1 or TRBD2 (5 bases each). With 2 bases removed from V and 2 bases from J, the gap between germline ends came to 17 bases. Germline V gene lookup returns CDR1 SGDLS and CDR2 YYNGEE. The CDR3 length is 17 residues. This chain's CDR3 is CASSVTAGTKPYNEQFF. CDR3 coding DNA: TGTGCCAGCAGCGTTACTGCCGGGACGAAGCCCTACAATGAGCAGTTCTTC.

This clonotype was counted a few times. The chain couples TRBV4-1 to TRBJ1-4; no clear D gene. The ends were cut back, 6 bases at V and 7 bases at J, with 15 bases in the middle. Germline CDR1 reads MGHRA; CDR2 reads YSYEKL. The length of the CDR3 is 14 residues. The DNA of the CDR3 is TGCGCCAGCAGAAGTCCCGGTGGACGTGAAAAACTGTTTTTT. Its translation: CASRSPGGREKLFF.

The rearrangement uses TRBV7-2 and TRBJ1-4; possible D gene TRBD1, 5 bases. The CDR3 is made up of 16 amino acids. CDR1 SGHTA and CDR2 FQGNSA come from the germline V gene. V was pared by 5 bases and J by 0 bases, with 13 bases between. The CDR3 spells CASSQQAAATNEKLFF. The CDR3 bases are TGTGCCAGCAGCCAACAGGCGGCAGCAACTAATGAAAAACTGTTTTTT.

This clonotype showed up just a few times. V is TRBV15 and J is TRBJ1-1, with D unclear. V was shortened by 4 bases and J by 1 base, with 16 bases between the two germline ends. There are 16 residues in the CDR3. CDR1 is LNHNV, CDR2 YYDKDF, per germline (reference sequence). The CDR3 is CATSKDLRRWNTEAFF. Written as DNA, the CDR3 is TGTGCCACCAGCAAAGATCTCCGACGGTGGAACACTGAAGCTTTCTTT.

This chain connects TRBV12-3 or TRBV12-4 to TRBJ2-1, with D tentatively TRBD1 (6 bases). The CDR3 runs to 15 residues. Trimming pared 1 base from V and 3 bases from J, leaving 10 bases between. The CDR3 DNA reads as TGTGCCAGCAGTTTAGGGAAGGACAGCTACAATGAGCAGTTCTTC. This sequence encodes CASSLGKDSYNEQFF.

The rearrangement joins TRBV7-6 to TRBJ2-5; D gene uncertain. The germline V gene has CDR1 SGHVS and CDR2 FNYEAQ. The CDR3 runs to 16 residues. The V end lost 5 bases, the J end lost 1 base, and 17 bases lay between the germline ends. The CDR3: CASSPRLSRFQETQYF. Here the CDR3 DNA reads TGTGCCAGCAGCCCCAGACTTTCCCGATTCCAAGAGACCCAGTACTTC. The whole variable domain, remainder taken from reference TRBV7-6 and TRBJ2-5, is GAGVSQSPRYKVTKRGQDVALRCDPISGHVSLYWYRQALGQGPEFLTYFNYEAQQDKSGLPNDRFSAERPEGSISTLTIQRTEQRDSAMYRCASSPRLSRFQETQYFGPGTRLLVL.

The V gene is TRBV6-2 or TRBV6-3, the J gene TRBJ1-2; no reliable D call. Germline CDR1 MNHEY, CDR2 SVGEGT. Trimming cost V 5 bases and J 0 bases, with 13 bases left between them. There are 15 residues in the CDR3. The CDR3 spells CASSRFGPSNYGYTF. The CDR3 region has the DNA TGTGCCAGCAGTCGTTTCGGACCTTCTAACTATGGCTACACCTTC.

The V and J genes are TRBV18 and TRBJ1-2, with TRBD1 identical over 9 bases. Germline V lookup: CDR1 KGHSH, CDR2 LQKENI. The CDR3 is 17 residues long. Trimming took 6 bases from V and 7 from J; bases not matched to a gene: 18. The CDR3 DNA reads TGTGCCAGCTCCCCCTCAGTCCCCGGGACAGGGTCTTCTGGCTACACCTTC. Protein: CASSPSVPGTGSSGYTF.

This rearrangement joins TRBV7-8 to TRBJ1-2; the D gene is possibly TRBD1 (5 bases). The CDR3 extends over 14 amino acids. Germline lookup yields CDR1 SGHVS and CDR2 FQNEAQ. Trimming pared 0 bases from V and 10 bases from J, leaving 15 bases between. Here the CDR3 reads CASSLATALLPYTF. The CDR3 nucleotides read TGTGCCAGCAGCTTAGCGACAGCCCTCCTGCCCTACACCTTC.

This clonotype was counted many times. The CDR3 loop reads CASSLTPTYYEQYF. CDR3 nucleotide sequence: TGCGCCAGCAGCTTGACACCGACCTACTACGAGCAGTACTTC. The chain has TRBV5-1 and TRBJ2-7; the D is unclear. The CDR3 extends over 14 amino acids. Germline-derived CDR1 and CDR2 are SGHRS and YFSETQ. Deletions cut 1 base from V and 3 bases from J, with 11 bases between.

The chain links TRBV5-5 to TRBJ1-1; D gene unclear. Trimming cost V 4 bases and J 5 bases, with 12 bases left between them. Per the germline V gene, CDR1 is SGHKS and CDR2 is YYEKEE (reference sequence). The CDR3 is made up of 13 amino acids. The CDR3: CASSRILGTEAFF. The CDR3, as DNA: TGTGCCAGCAGCCGGATTTTGGGGACTGAAGCTTTCTTT. Looking up the rest from reference TRBV5-5 and TRBJ1-1 gives the full variable domain: DAGVTQSPTHLIKTRGQQVTLRCSPISGHKSVSWYQQVLGQGPQFIFQYYEKEERGRGNFPDRFSARQFPNYSSELNVNALLLGDSALYLCASSRILGTEAFFGQGTRLTVV.

A word on this clonotype: One end of the junction is discordant with germline, which a read error may explain. The V call is TRBV7-2, the J call TRBJ2-3; D perhaps matches TRBD1 (5 bases). From germline, CDR1 is SGHTA and CDR2 FQGNSA. CDR3 length: 13 amino acids. CDR3 sequence reads: CAGSMGLTDTQYF. CDR3 nucleotides: TGTGCCGGCAGCATGGGGCTGACAGATACGCAGTATTTT.

This chain connects TRBV7-9 to TRBJ2-3; the D call may be TRBD1 or TRBD2 (6 bases each). This CDR3 has 13 amino acids. Germline loops: CDR1 SEHNR, CDR2 FQNEAQ (reference sequence). V dropped 11 bases and J dropped 0 bases, with 12 bases sitting between them. CDR3 DNA: TGTGCCCGTTCGGGGGCCAGCACAGATACGCAGTATTTT. Translation: CARSGASTDTQYF. Using reference TRBV7-9 and TRBJ2-3 for the parts outside the CDR3, the full variable domain is DTGVSQNPRHKITKRGQNVTFRCDPISEHNRLYWYRQTLGQGPEFLTYFQNEAQLEKSRLLSDRFSAERPKGSFSTLEIQRTEQGDSAMYLCARSGASTDTQYFGPGTRLTVL.

The chain joins TRBV6-2 or TRBV6-3 to TRBJ1-5, with unresolved D. V lost 4 bases and J lost 5, with 9 bases in between. Germline values: CDR1 MNHEY, CDR2 SVGEGT. CDR3 length equals 13 residues. CDR3 in amino acids: CASSLQTHQPQHF. The DNA for the CDR3 is TGTGCCAGCAGTTTACAGACCCATCAGCCCCAGCATTTT.

The table lists this clonotype with a few counts. The rearrangement joins TRBV6-2 or TRBV6-3 to TRBJ2-2; D perhaps matches TRBD2 (7 bases). The CDR3 consists of 12 residues. Germline-derived CDR1 and CDR2 are MNHEY and SVGEGT. V was clipped by 10 bases and J by 3 bases, with 9 bases between them. The CDR3 nucleotides are TGTGCCATAGGGGGGGACACCGGGGAGCTGTTTTTT. Translation: CAIGGDTGELFF.